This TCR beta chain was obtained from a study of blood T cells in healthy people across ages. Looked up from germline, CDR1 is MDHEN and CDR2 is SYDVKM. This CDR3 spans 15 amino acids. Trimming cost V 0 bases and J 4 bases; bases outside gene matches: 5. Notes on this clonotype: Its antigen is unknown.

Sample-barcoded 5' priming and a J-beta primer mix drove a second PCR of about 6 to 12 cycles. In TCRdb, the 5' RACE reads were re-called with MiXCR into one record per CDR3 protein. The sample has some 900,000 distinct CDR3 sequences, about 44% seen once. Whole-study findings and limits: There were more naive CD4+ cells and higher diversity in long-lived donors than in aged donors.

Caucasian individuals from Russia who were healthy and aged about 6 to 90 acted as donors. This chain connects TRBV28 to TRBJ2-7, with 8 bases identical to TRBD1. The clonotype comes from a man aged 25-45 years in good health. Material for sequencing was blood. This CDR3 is CASSLWSGGRYEQYF. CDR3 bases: TGTGCCAGCAGTTTATGGTCAGGGGGCAGGTACGAGCAGTACTTC. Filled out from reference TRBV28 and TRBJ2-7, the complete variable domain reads DVKVTQSSRYLVKRTGEKVFLECVQDMDHENMFWYRQDPGLGLRLIYFSYDVKMKEKGDIPEGYSVSREKKERFSLILESASTNQTSMYLCASSLWSGGRYEQYFGPGTRLTVT.